This entry lists 24 T cell receptor beta chains sequenced from one sample in a study of cytomegalovirus exposure and HLA in healthy donors (dated by TCRdb to 2016 to 2017). The receptor library was made with the immunoSEQ multiplex PCR assay. For the multiplex PCR, a mixture combining 60 forward primers for TCR Vbeta segments and 13 reverse primers for TCR Jbeta segments was used. TCRdb carries this immuneACCESS record with in-frame sequences only. Its versions omit some clonotypes, under half of them owing to an unresolved V gene in the studies checked, with the rest unexplained. The table for this sample records around 75,000 clones. Around 15% of the sample is held by the ten biggest clonotypes. Sequenced sample: PBMCs. Receptor source: a man over 45 in good health and CMV-seropositive.

The CDR3: CASSLGQGGYEQYV. The CDR3 DNA sequence: TGTGCCAGCTCCCTCGGACAGGGGGGCTACGAGCAGTACGTC. The chain joins TRBV18 to TRBJ2-7; 10 nucleotides agree with TRBD1. The CDR3 is 14 amino acids. Per germline, CDR1 KGHSH and CDR2 LQKENI. The J segment lost 3 bases and the V segment lost 6 bases, leaving 5 bases of the junction unmatched.

The chain is built from TRBV6-1 and TRBJ1-2, with 7 positions matching TRBD1. Losses at the gene ends were 7 bases for V and 0 bases for J; bases not matched to a gene: 2. The CDR3 runs to 13 residues. Per the germline V gene, CDR1 is MNHNS and CDR2 is SASEGT. CDR3 amino acids: CASKQGTNYGYTF. CDR3 nucleotides: TGTGCCAGCAAACAGGGGACTAACTATGGCTACACCTTC.

This chain joins TRBV18 and TRBJ1-2, with D perhaps TRBD1 (5 bases). Looked up from germline, CDR1 is KGHSH and CDR2 is LQKENI. V was trimmed by 6 bases and J by 4 bases, leaving 18 bases between them. The CDR3 sequence is 15 residues long. CDR3 DNA: TGTGCCAGCTCGTCGGACACACCGCCGACCTATGGCTACACCTTC. Amino acids: CASSSDTPPTYGYTF.

CDR3 amino acids: CASSYDRGFSETQYF. DNA of the CDR3: TGTGCCAGCAGCTACGACAGGGGATTCTCGGAGACCCAGTACTTC. The rearrangement joins TRBV7-9 to TRBJ2-5; 8 positions match TRBD1. The V gene's germline CDR1 is SEHNR and CDR2 FQNEAQ (reference sequence). V gave up 4 bases and J gave up 5 bases; unmatched junction bases: 9. The CDR3 runs 15 residues.

J is TRBJ1-1 and V is TRBV7-3; D unclear. The length of the CDR3 is 13 residues. The V end lost 3 bases, the J end lost 3 bases, and 8 bases lay between the germline ends. CDR1 is SGHTA and CDR2 is FQGTGA in the germline V gene. The CDR3 DNA sequence: TGTGCCAGCAGCTTTGGCGGGGACACTGAAGCTTTCTTT. Encoded protein: CASSFGGDTEAFF. The full variable domain, with the rest looked up from reference TRBV7-3 and TRBJ1-1, is GAGVSQTPSNKVTEKGKYVELRCDPISGHTALYWYRQSLGQGPEFLIYFQGTGAADDSGLPNDRFFAVRPEGSVSTLKIQRTERGDSAVYLCASSFGGDTEAFFGQGTRLTVV.

The V call is TRBV5-1, the J call TRBJ2-3; the D is unclear. This CDR3 comprises 14 residues. Germline loops: CDR1 SGHRS, CDR2 YFSETQ. Trimming removed 3 bases from V and 0 bases from J, with 8 bases in between. As DNA, the CDR3 is TGCGCCAGCAGCTGGGCCGTTAGCACAGATACGCAGTATTTT. Translated: CASSWAVSTDTQYF.

Note on this clone: A read error may produce the germline difference seen at one junction end. V usage is TRBV4-1 and J usage is TRBJ2-5; D may match TRBD1 or TRBD2 (5 bases each). The CDR3 contains 16 residues. Germline CDR1 MGHRA, CDR2 YSYEKL. For the CDR3, the DNA is TGCGCCAGCACCCAAGGAGGCAGGGAAAATCAAGAGACCCAGTACTTC. Translating gives CASTQGGRENQETQYF.

The chain employs TRBV19 and TRBJ1-1; no definite D call. Between the trimmed V and J ends, which lost 9 bases and 7 bases, there was a span of 18 bases. Germline CDR1 is LNHDA and CDR2 is SQIVND (reference sequence). The CDR3 runs to 13 residues. This chain's CDR3 is CASCNNGELEAFF. The CDR3 region has the DNA TGTGCCAGCTGTAACAACGGAGAACTTGAAGCTTTCTTT.

V gene TRBV2 combines with J gene TRBJ1-4; D possibly corresponds to TRBD1 (5 bases). The CDR3 has 14 amino acids. V dropped 5 bases and J dropped 5 bases, with 12 bases sitting between them. Germline V gives CDR1 SNHLY, CDR2 FYNNEI. The CDR3 loop is CASSFRVYNEKLFF. CDR3 coding DNA: TGTGCCAGCAGTTTCAGGGTGTACAATGAAAAACTGTTTTTT.

V gene TRBV14 combines with J gene TRBJ2-7, with TRBD2 matching 7 bases. CDR1 is SGHDN and CDR2 is FVKESK in the germline V gene. This CDR3 has 15 residues. With 1 base clipped from V and 2 bases from J, the junction kept 5 bases outside the gene matches. This chain's CDR3 is CASSQAGAGTYEQYF. CDR3 DNA sequence: TGTGCCAGCAGCCAAGCGGGAGCGGGAACCTACGAGCAGTACTTC.

The chain uses TRBV7-9 and TRBJ1-2; D unresolved. Germline V gene lookup returns CDR1 SEHNR and CDR2 FQNEAQ (reference sequence). Trimming stripped 0 bases from V and 8 bases from J, with 13 bases between. The CDR3 consists of 14 residues. The CDR3 reads CASSLADPGGGYTF. The CDR3 nucleotides read TGTGCCAGCAGCTTAGCTGACCCGGGAGGAGGCTACACCTTC.

V is TRBV7-7 and J is TRBJ2-5; 7 nucleotides align to TRBD1. V lost 5 bases to trimming and J lost 1 base; unmatched junction nucleotides: 7. The CDR3 spans 15 residues. Germline V gene lookup returns CDR1 SSHAT and CDR2 FNYEAQ (reference sequence). The CDR3 loop reads CASSLTPGGQETQYF. The CDR3 DNA sequence: TGTGCCAGCAGCCTTACCCCAGGGGGCCAAGAGACCCAGTACTTC.

The chain links TRBV6-5 to TRBJ2-7, with 9 bases lining up with TRBD1. Germline CDR1 reads MNHEY; CDR2 reads SVGAGI. The CDR3 totals 15 residues. The trim removed 7 bases at V and 0 bases at J, leaving 7 bases unmatched. CDR3 DNA: TGTGCCAGCACCGATGACAGGGGGAGCTCCTACGAGCAGTACTTC. Its translation: CASTDDRGSSYEQYF.

The V call is TRBV14, the J call TRBJ2-3; weak D call: TRBD1 (6 bases). V lost 0 bases to trimming and J lost 7 bases, with 11 bases between them. There are 14 residues in the CDR3. From germline, CDR1 is SGHDN and CDR2 FVKESK. The CDR3 bases are TGTGCCAGCAGCCAAGATTGGACAGCCTATACGCAGTATTTT. It specifies CASSQDWTAYTQYF.

The chain uses TRBV5-1 and TRBJ1-2, with 7 bases fitting TRBD1. The CDR3 consists of 13 residues. V shed 2 bases and J 7 bases; nucleotides not matched to a gene: 5. Germline values: CDR1 SGHRS, CDR2 YFSETQ. The CDR3 nucleotides read TGCGCCAGCAGCTTCGAGAGGGGGCGTGGCTACACCTTC. Its translation is CASSFERGRGYTF.

The J gene is TRBJ2-5, the V gene TRBV25-1; D is possibly TRBD2 (6 bases). The CDR3 consists of 14 residues. The germline CDR1 and CDR2 sequences are MGHDK and SYGVNS. V lost 2 bases and J 5 bases, leaving 12 bases between the germline ends. The CDR3 protein is CASSEVGGRETQYF. CDR3 coding DNA: TGTGCCAGCAGTGAAGTGGGGGGTAGGGAGACCCAGTACTTC.

The V and J genes are TRBV6-6 and TRBJ2-7, with 10 bases that match TRBD1. This CDR3 has 15 residues. V was clipped by 5 bases and J by 6 bases; unmatched bases: 10. Germline CDR1 and CDR2: MNHNY and SVGAGI (reference sequence). The CDR3 bases are TGTGCCAGCAGTACATGGGACAGGGGCGTGGGCGAGCAGTACGTC. This codes for CASSTWDRGVGEQYV.

V usage is TRBV2 and J usage is TRBJ2-4; D remains unclear. Looked up from germline, CDR1 is SNHLY and CDR2 is FYNNEI. The length of the CDR3 is 12 residues. The ends were cut back, 5 bases at V and 6 bases at J, with 8 bases in the middle. The CDR3 loop reads CASSKSLNIQYF. As DNA, the CDR3 is TGTGCCAGCAGTAAATCTTTAAACATTCAGTACTTC.

About this clone: Other DNA sequences in the sample encode the same CDR3. The chain employs TRBV19 and TRBJ2-3, with 7 positions matching TRBD2. Germline CDR1 LNHDA, CDR2 SQIVND (reference sequence). CDR3 length: 18 amino acids. The CDR3 DNA follows: TGTGACATCAGTAAGTTGGAGGGTCTAGCGGTTAGCACAGATACGCAGTATTTT. It yields the protein CDISKLEGLAVSTDTQYF.

J is TRBJ2-7 and V is TRBV7-9; TRBD2 matches 8 bases. J was trimmed by 2 bases and V by 5 bases; bases with no gene match: 5. The CDR3 has 14 amino acids. From germline, CDR1 is SEHNR and CDR2 FQNEAQ (reference sequence). The CDR3: CASSREGGTYEQYV. CDR3 DNA: TGTGCCAGCAGCCGGGAGGGGGGAACCTACGAGCAGTACGTC.

The V call is TRBV6-5, the J call TRBJ2-7; 9 bases align to TRBD1. Trimming at V came to 2 bases and at J to 2 bases, leaving 1 base not matched to a gene. The CDR3 has 14 residues. Germline CDR1 MNHEY, CDR2 SVGAGI. CDR3 sequence reads: CASSYRDRAYEQYF. CDR3 nucleotide sequence: TGTGCCAGCAGTTACCGGGACAGGGCCTACGAGCAGTACTTC.

The chain recombines TRBV6-5 with TRBJ1-5, with a possible D match to TRBD1 (6 bases). The CDR3 loop spans 13 amino acids. V lost 6 bases, J lost 6 bases, and 12 bases lay in between. From germline, CDR1 is MNHEY and CDR2 SVGAGI. The CDR3 protein is CASRQGTSQPQHF. The CDR3 coding sequence is TGTGCCAGCAGACAGGGAACAAGTCAGCCCCAGCATTTT.

The chain has TRBV5-1 and TRBJ2-1, with 8 bases aligning to TRBD1. This CDR3 comprises 13 residues. The trim removed 4 bases at V and 15 bases at J, leaving 12 bases unmatched. Germline V gene lookup returns CDR1 SGHRS and CDR2 YFSETQ. CDR3 residues: CASSRGQEGIPFF. The CDR3 nucleotides read TGCGCCAGCAGCCGGGGACAGGAAGGTATACCGTTCTTC.

The rearrangement links TRBV5-1 to TRBJ1-2; 7 nucleotides line up with TRBD1. The J segment lost 8 bases and the V segment lost 0 bases, leaving 7 bases of the junction unmatched. Germline-derived CDR1 and CDR2 are SGHRS and YFSETQ. The CDR3 length is 14 residues. The CDR3 DNA reads TGCGCCAGCAGCTTGGGGGACAGTGGAAGGGGCTACACCTTC. Its protein is CASSLGDSGRGYTF.